One sample yielded the 20 T cell receptor beta chains listed below, sequenced in a study of blood T cell repertoires in COVID-19. Clones were read by immunoSEQ multiplex PCR, and TCRdb kept only the in-frame ones, dropping some. The data contain 210,000 or so clones, 81% of them singletons. Sequencing was done on a sample of PBMCs or T cells enriched from blood (not recorded which). The origin of the receptors is a woman between 45 and 65 years old with acute COVID-19.

This clone was detected a few times. The identical CDR3 is also encoded by other nucleotide sequences in the sample. This chain uses TRBV4-1 with TRBJ2-1; TRBD2 agrees at 15 bases. CDR1 and CDR2 (germline): MGHRA, YSYEKL. This CDR3 has 19 residues. Trimming at V came to 7 bases and at J to 6 bases, leaving 16 bases not matched to a gene. DNA of the CDR3: TGCGCCAGCAAACCCGGGGGACTAGCGGGAGGCCTAGTTATCAATGAGCAGTTCTTC. Translating it yields CASKPGGLAGGLVINEQFF.

The CDR3 nucleotides read TGTGCCAGCACGCGAGGGGGATCCTCATACTACAATGAGCAGTTCTTC. Its translation: CASTRGGSSYYNEQFF. The chain combines TRBV9 with TRBJ2-1; tentative D call: TRBD1 (6 bases). Per germline, CDR1 SGDLS and CDR2 YYNGEE. Deletions cut 6 bases from V and 3 bases from J, with 19 bases between. This CDR3 spans 16 amino acids.

The gene calls are TRBV5-6 and TRBJ2-5; perhaps TRBD1 as D (7 bases). CDR1 is SGHDT, CDR2 YYEEEE, per germline. CDR3 length: 14 amino acids. The V end lost 3 bases, the J end lost 4 bases, and 13 bases lay between the germline ends. The CDR3 loop reads CASSWRGLGETQYF. The CDR3 DNA reads TGTGCCAGCAGCTGGAGGGGGCTTGGAGAGACCCAGTACTTC.

This sequence joins TRBV21-1 and TRBJ1-2. TRBV21-1 corresponds to a pseudogene. CDR3 length equals 23 residues. The chain's CDR3 is CASSMRAGAGQCRSMAASYGYTF. The CDR3 region has the DNA TGTGCCAGCAGCATGCGGGCGGGGGCGGGCCAGTGTCGGTCCATGGCGGCTTCCTATGGCTACACCTTC.

The chain carries TRBV6-2 or TRBV6-3 and TRBJ2-1, with 10 bases aligning to TRBD2. Trimming at V came to 0 bases and at J to 9 bases, leaving 8 bases not matched to a gene. The length of the CDR3 is 16 residues. Looked up from germline, CDR1 is MNHEY and CDR2 is SVGEGT. CDR3 sequence reads: CASSYSTSGRAGEQFF. CDR3 nucleotide sequence: TGTGCCAGCAGTTACTCGACCAGCGGGAGGGCCGGTGAGCAGTTCTTC.

This clone was counted a single time. The chain joins TRBV3-1 (or the pseudogene TRBV3-2) to TRBJ2-7, with unresolved D. Germline values: CDR1 LGHDT, CDR2 YNNKEL (reference sequence). This CDR3 contains 13 residues. The ends were cut back, 6 bases at V and 3 bases at J, with 12 bases in the middle. CDR3 DNA sequence: TGTGCCAGCAGGCGAGGCTCTAGCTACGAGCAGTACTTC. Protein sequence: CASRRGSSYEQYF.

This chain uses TRBV7-6 with TRBJ1-3; TRBD1 might be the D (5 bases). Trimming took off 1 base at V and 0 bases at J, with 10 bases between the two ends. CDR3 size: 16 residues. Germline V lookup: CDR1 SGHVS, CDR2 FNYEAQ. The CDR3 loop reads CASSLGGDYSGNTIYF. The CDR3, as DNA: TGTGCCAGCAGCTTAGGGGGGGATTACTCTGGAAACACCATATATTTT.

V gene TRBV18 combines with J gene TRBJ1-4; 8 bases line up with TRBD1. Germline-derived CDR1 and CDR2 are KGHSH and LQKENI. The CDR3 extends over 16 amino acids. J lost 7 bases, V lost 4 bases, and 11 bases had no gene match. CDR3 nucleotides: TGTGCCAGCTCACAAGCCTCAGGGGGCGCGGGTGAAAAACTGTTTTTT. This encodes CASSQASGGAGEKLFF.

The chain carries TRBV3-1 (or the pseudogene TRBV3-2) and TRBJ2-7; 7 nucleotides line up with TRBD2. V lost 2 bases, J lost 2 bases, and 3 bases stayed unmatched. This CDR3 contains 14 residues. Germline V gene data show CDR1 as LGHDT and CDR2 as YNNKEL (reference sequence). The CDR3 spells CASSQRLATYEQYF. CDR3 nucleotides: TGTGCCAGCAGCCAAAGACTAGCCACCTACGAGCAGTACTTC.

Of note for this clone: At one boundary the junction diverges from the germline segment, which might be a read error. The chain has TRBV18 and TRBJ2-7; 10 nucleotides match TRBD1. Germline CDR1 KGHSH, CDR2 LQKENI. This CDR3 is 16 amino acids long. The CDR3 loop reads CASSPVQGQGFYEQYF. The CDR3 coding sequence is TGTGCTAGCTCACCAGTACAGGGACAGGGGTTTTACGAGCAGTACTTC.

CDR3 residues: CASSPGRGPTLKTQYF. DNA for the CDR3: TGTGCCAGCAGCCCTGGGAGAGGACCGACTTTGAAGACCCAGTACTTC. The chain recombines TRBV6-2 or TRBV6-3 with TRBJ2-5; maybe TRBD2 (5 bases). The CDR3 is made up of 16 amino acids. V lost 6 bases and J 6 bases, leaving 23 bases between the germline ends. Per germline, CDR1 MNHEY and CDR2 SVGEGT.

This rearrangement joins TRBV6-5 to TRBJ1-5; D is possibly TRBD1 (5 bases). The CDR3 is 12 residues long. In germline, CDR1 is MNHEY, CDR2 SVGAGI. Trimming shortened V by 10 bases and J by 1 base, and 8 bases separated the two germline ends. The CDR3 coding sequence is TGTGCCACCAGGGAGAGCAATCAGCCCCAGCATTTT. It codes for CATRESNQPQHF.

This clone is a singleton in its sample. This chain uses TRBV18 with TRBJ2-2; 14 nucleotides match TRBD2. The junction had 5 bases not matched to a gene; V was cut back by 3 bases and J by 2 bases. This CDR3 comprises 18 residues. The V gene's germline CDR1 is KGHSH and CDR2 LQKENI. Here the CDR3 reads CASSPLGLAGVNTGELFF. DNA for the CDR3: TGTGCCAGCTCACCCCTGGGACTAGCGGGAGTAAACACCGGGGAGCTGTTTTTT.

V is TRBV7-2 and J is TRBJ1-6, with TRBD1 identical over 7 bases. Germline CDR1 and CDR2: SGHTA and FQGNSA. Trimming at V came to 6 bases and at J to 7 bases, leaving 9 bases not matched to a gene. The CDR3 spans 15 residues. The CDR3 protein is CASRPGTEPNSPLHF. In nucleotides, the CDR3 is TGTGCCAGCAGACCCGGGACAGAGCCAAATTCACCCCTCCACTTT.

The chain couples TRBV7-2 to TRBJ2-7; D possibly corresponds to TRBD1 (5 bases). Deletions cut 5 bases from V and 3 bases from J, with 17 bases between. This CDR3 is built from 15 residues. The germline V gene encodes CDR1 SGHTA and CDR2 FQGNSA. The CDR3 nucleotides read TGTGCCAGCAGCAGGGGCCAGCCGGGCCGCTACGAGCAGTACTTC. Amino acids: CASSRGQPGRYEQYF.

The V call is TRBV12-3 or TRBV12-4, the J call TRBJ2-3; D unclear. Trimming left V 5 bases short and J 5 bases short, with 11 bases between. The CDR3 covers 13 residues. CDR3 sequence reads: CASSIGLVDTQYF. The CDR3 coding sequence is TGTGCCAGCAGTATCGGGTTGGTAGATACGCAGTATTTT.

This clone was seen once. The CDR3 is CASSLGQVPYSNQPQHF. For the CDR3, the DNA is TGTGCCAGCAGTCTCGGACAGGTCCCATATAGCAATCAGCCCCAGCATTTT. V usage is TRBV28 and J usage is TRBJ1-5; 7 bases agree with TRBD1. The CDR3 is made up of 17 amino acids. CDR1 MDHEN and CDR2 SYDVKM come from the germline V gene. With 5 bases clipped from V and 0 bases from J, the junction kept 10 bases outside the gene matches.

This clone was found once. This chain uses TRBV6-2 or TRBV6-3 with TRBJ2-1; D is perhaps TRBD2 (6 bases). This CDR3 spans 16 amino acids. CDR1 and CDR2 from the germline V gene are MNHEY and SVGEGT. Trimming took off 5 bases at V and 3 bases at J, with 17 bases between the two ends. The CDR3 bases are TGTGCCAGCAGTCCCTCTACTAGCCTCGTCTACAATGAGCAGTTCTTC. Its protein product is CASSPSTSLVYNEQFF.

The CDR3 loop reads CASTGTGFNYGYTF. The CDR3 nucleotides are TGTGCCAGCACCGGGACAGGGTTTAACTATGGCTACACCTTC. The V call is TRBV25-1, the J call TRBJ1-2; TRBD1 matches 9 bases. The CDR3 totals 14 residues. Losses at the gene ends were 7 bases for V and 1 base for J; bases not matched to a gene: 4. The germline gives CDR1 MGHDK, CDR2 SYGVNS.

The chain links TRBV27 to TRBJ2-5; possible D gene TRBD2, 5 bases. Germline lookup yields CDR1 MNHEY and CDR2 SMNVEV (reference sequence). With 4 bases removed from V and 5 bases from J, the gap between germline ends came to 11 bases. The CDR3 extends over 13 amino acids. CDR3 loop: CASSSDFVETQYF. In nucleotides, the CDR3 is TGTGCCAGCAGTTCGGACTTTGTGGAGACCCAGTACTTC.